These 11 T cell receptor beta chains share one sample of origin, sequenced in a study of beta chain features in type 1 diabetes. TCRB transcripts that were expressed got sequenced, as all of the isolated RNA had been reverse transcribed. Data came from immunoSEQ multiplex PCR; TCRdb stores just in-frame clones and leaves some out. The table has under 800,000 clones, around 15% seen once. Sequencing input: naive CD4+ T cells from blood. The receptors shown here come from a young man in good health.

This chain joins TRBV11-3 and TRBJ2-1, with 8 bases fitting TRBD1. Germline CDR1 and CDR2: SGHNT and YENEEA. The CDR3 spans 17 residues. The junction had 7 bases not matched to a gene; V was cut back by 0 bases and J by 3 bases. The CDR3 protein is CASSLDTAGGGYNEQFF. In DNA, the CDR3 is TGTGCCAGCAGCTTAGATACTGCAGGGGGCGGCTACAATGAGCAGTTCTTC.

The chain couples TRBV28 to TRBJ2-1; weak D call: TRBD2 (5 bases). Per germline, CDR1 MDHEN and CDR2 SYDVKM. The CDR3 loop spans 15 amino acids. V shed 1 base and J shed 0 bases, with 7 bases lying between them. CDR3 region: CASSLSGNSYNEQFF. For the CDR3, the DNA is TGTGCCAGCAGTTTATCCGGGAACTCCTACAATGAGCAGTTCTTC.

V and J are TRBV6-1 and TRBJ1-1; a possible D gene is TRBD1 (5 bases). CDR1 MNHNS and CDR2 SASEGT come from the germline V gene. The CDR3 sequence is 13 residues long. The V end was cut by 9 bases, the J end by 3 bases, with 14 bases between. The CDR3 sequence: CASPRQTHTEAFF. DNA of the CDR3: TGTGCCAGTCCCAGACAGACTCACACTGAAGCTTTCTTT.

This clone has a handful of counts. The genes are TRBV7-7 and TRBJ2-2; D uncertain. The CDR3 runs to 13 residues. V dropped 5 bases and J dropped 5 bases, with 9 bases sitting between them. The germline CDR1 and CDR2 sequences are SSHAT and FNYEAQ (reference sequence). The CDR3 DNA reads as TGTGCCAGCAGCCCGCTCCTAACCGGGGAGCTGTTTTTT. Its protein is CASSPLLTGELFF.

The chain links TRBV10-2 to TRBJ2-4; D might be TRBD2 (5 bases). Germline CDR1 and CDR2: WSHSY and SAAADI. The CDR3 is 15 amino acids. V lost 7 bases and J 0 bases, leaving 13 bases between the germline ends. The CDR3 here is CASKEAEVAKNIQYF. The CDR3 DNA follows: TGCGCCAGCAAGGAAGCGGAGGTAGCCAAAAACATTCAGTACTTC.

This clone was seen more than once but under ten times. V usage is TRBV5-1 and J usage is TRBJ1-1, with TRBD1 as a possible D gene (5 bases). The CDR3 loop spans 13 amino acids. Trimming pared 4 bases from V and 6 bases from J, leaving 13 bases between. CDR1 is SGHRS and CDR2 is YFSETQ in the germline V gene. The CDR3 sequence is CASSVAGKSEAFF. As DNA, the CDR3 is TGCGCCAGCAGCGTGGCAGGGAAATCTGAAGCTTTCTTT.

This rearrangement joins TRBV23-1 to TRBJ1-1; D remains unclear. TRBV23-1 is an ORF for which the function is uncertain. Trimming took off 0 bases at V and 1 base at J, with 9 bases between the two ends. The CDR3 runs 15 residues. CDR3 sequence: CASSQSGRRNTEAFF. CDR3 DNA sequence: TGCGCCAGCAGTCAATCTGGCAGGAGGAACACTGAAGCTTTCTTT.

The rearrangement uses TRBV7-3 and TRBJ1-5; 7 nucleotides match TRBD1. The V and J ends lost 4 bases and 4 bases, in that order; junction bases with no gene match: 1. Germline CDR1 and CDR2: SGHTA and FQGTGA. CDR3 length: 13 residues. The CDR3 DNA is TGTGCCAGCAGCTCGACAGGGAATCAGCCCCAGCATTTT. Encoded protein: CASSSTGNQPQHF.

This chain uses TRBV12-5 with TRBJ2-1; 8 bases map to TRBD1. The CDR3 is 15 amino acids. Trimming removed 0 bases from V and 7 bases from J; junction bases left unmatched: 5. Per germline, CDR1 LGHNT and CDR2 FRNRAP. CDR3: CASGLVIQGANEQFF. The DNA of the CDR3 is TGTGCTAGTGGTTTGGTAATCCAGGGGGCGAATGAGCAGTTCTTC.

The chain uses TRBV4-2 and TRBJ2-7, with 7 bases lining up with TRBD2. This CDR3 is 17 amino acids long. The germline V gene has CDR1 LGHNA and CDR2 YNFKEQ. Losses at the gene ends were 3 bases for V and 3 bases for J; bases not matched to a gene: 14. The CDR3 coding sequence is TGTGCCAGCAGCCAGCCTAGTAGAGCGGGGAAGGTCTACGAGCAGTACTTC. Amino acid sequence: CASSQPSRAGKVYEQYF.

There are a few counts of this clone. The chain joins TRBV6-1 to TRBJ2-1; 11 bases map to TRBD2. Germline values: CDR1 MNHNS, CDR2 SASEGT. Unmatched junction bases numbered 11, after V lost 9 bases and J lost 7 bases. This CDR3 is built from 15 residues. This CDR3 is CASLLPGLAENEQFF. CDR3 DNA: TGTGCCAGTCTATTACCGGGACTAGCGGAGAATGAGCAGTTCTTC.